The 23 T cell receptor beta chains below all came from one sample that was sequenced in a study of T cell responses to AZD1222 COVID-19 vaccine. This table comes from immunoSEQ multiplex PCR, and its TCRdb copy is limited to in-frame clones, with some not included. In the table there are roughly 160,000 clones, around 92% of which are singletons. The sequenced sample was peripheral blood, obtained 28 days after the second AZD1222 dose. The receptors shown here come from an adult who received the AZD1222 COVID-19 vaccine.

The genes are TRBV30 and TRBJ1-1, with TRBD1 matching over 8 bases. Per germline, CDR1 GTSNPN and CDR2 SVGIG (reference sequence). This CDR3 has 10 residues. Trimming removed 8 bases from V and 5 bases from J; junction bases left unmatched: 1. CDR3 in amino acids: CAGQGTEAFF. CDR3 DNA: TGTGCCGGACAGGGAACTGAAGCTTTCTTT.

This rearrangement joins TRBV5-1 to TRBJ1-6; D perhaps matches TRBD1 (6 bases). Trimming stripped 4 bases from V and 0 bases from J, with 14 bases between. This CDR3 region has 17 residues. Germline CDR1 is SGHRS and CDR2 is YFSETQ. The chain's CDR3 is CASSTMDRSSYNSPLHF. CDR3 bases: TGCGCCAGCAGCACAATGGACAGAAGCTCCTATAATTCACCCCTCCACTTT.

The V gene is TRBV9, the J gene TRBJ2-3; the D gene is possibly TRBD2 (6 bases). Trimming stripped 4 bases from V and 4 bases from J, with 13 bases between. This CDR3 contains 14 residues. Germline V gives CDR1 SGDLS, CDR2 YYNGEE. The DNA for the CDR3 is TGTGCCAGCAGCTCCGGGGTAGCGGCAGATACGCAGTATTTT. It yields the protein CASSSGVAADTQYF.

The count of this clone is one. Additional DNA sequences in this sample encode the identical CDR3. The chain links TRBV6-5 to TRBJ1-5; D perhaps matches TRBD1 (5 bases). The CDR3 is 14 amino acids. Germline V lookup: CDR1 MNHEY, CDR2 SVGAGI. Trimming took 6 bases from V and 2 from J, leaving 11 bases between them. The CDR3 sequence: CASRRGEGNQPQHF. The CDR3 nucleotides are TGTGCCAGCAGACGAGGGGAGGGCAATCAGCCCCAGCATTTT.

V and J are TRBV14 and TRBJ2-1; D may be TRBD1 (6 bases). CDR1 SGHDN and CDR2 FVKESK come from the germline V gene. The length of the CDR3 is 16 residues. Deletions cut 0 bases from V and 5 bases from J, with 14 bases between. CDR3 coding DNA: TGTGCCAGCAGCCAAGATATGGGGGCTTATGACAATGAGCAGTTCTTC. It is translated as CASSQDMGAYDNEQFF. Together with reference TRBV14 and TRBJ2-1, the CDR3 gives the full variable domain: EAGVTQFPSHSVIEKGQTVTLRCDPISGHDNLYWYRRVMGKEIKFLLHFVKESKQDESGMPNNRFLAERTGGTYSTLKVQPAELEDSGVYFCASSQDMGAYDNEQFFGPGTRLTVL.

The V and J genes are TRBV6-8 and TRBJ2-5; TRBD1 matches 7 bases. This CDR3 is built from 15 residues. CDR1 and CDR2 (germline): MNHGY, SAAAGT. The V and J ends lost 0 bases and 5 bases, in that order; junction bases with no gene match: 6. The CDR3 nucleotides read TGTGCCAGCAGTTACTCGAAAGGGGGCCGGGAGACCCAGTACTTC. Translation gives CASSYSKGGRETQYF.

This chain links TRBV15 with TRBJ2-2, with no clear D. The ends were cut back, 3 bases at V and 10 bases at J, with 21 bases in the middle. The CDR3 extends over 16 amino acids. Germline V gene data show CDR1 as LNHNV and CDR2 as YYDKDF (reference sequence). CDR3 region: CATSSPPKGPTEELFF. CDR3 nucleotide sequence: TGTGCCACCAGCAGTCCCCCTAAGGGCCCCACAGAGGAGCTGTTTTTT. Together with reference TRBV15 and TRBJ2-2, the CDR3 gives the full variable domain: DAMVIQNPRYQVTQFGKPVTLSCSQTLNHNVMYWYQQKSSQAPKLLFHYYDKDFNNEADTPDNFQSRRPNTSFCFLDIRSPGLGDTAMYLCATSSPPKGPTEELFFGEGSRLTVL.

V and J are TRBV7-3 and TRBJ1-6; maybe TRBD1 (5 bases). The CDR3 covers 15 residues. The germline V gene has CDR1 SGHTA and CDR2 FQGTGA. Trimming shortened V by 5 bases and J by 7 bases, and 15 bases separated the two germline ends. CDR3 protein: CASSRQGAGNSPLHF. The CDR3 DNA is TGTGCCAGCAGCAGACAAGGGGCTGGGAATTCACCCCTCCACTTT.

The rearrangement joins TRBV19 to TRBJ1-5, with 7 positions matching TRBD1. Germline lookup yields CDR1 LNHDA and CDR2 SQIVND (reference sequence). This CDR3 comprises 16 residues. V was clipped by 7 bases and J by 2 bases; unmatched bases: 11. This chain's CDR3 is CASKPRDSGGNQPQHF. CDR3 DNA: TGTGCCAGTAAACCCCGGGACAGTGGGGGCAATCAGCCCCAGCATTTT.

CDR3 amino acids: CASSLDSGGTGELFF. Written as DNA, the CDR3 is TGTGCCAGCAGCTTAGATTCTGGGGGGACCGGGGAGCTGTTTTTT. The rearrangement links TRBV11-3 to TRBJ2-2, with a possible D match to TRBD2 (6 bases). Germline V gene lookup returns CDR1 SGHNT and CDR2 YENEEA. Trimming removed 0 bases at V and 5 bases at J, with 10 bases between. This CDR3 comprises 15 residues.

The CDR3 region is CASSRGGSGNEQFF. The CDR3 nucleotides are TGTGCCAGCTCACGCGGGGGATCCGGCAATGAGCAGTTCTTC. The chain combines TRBV18 with TRBJ2-1, with 7 bases lining up with TRBD2. Unmatched junction bases numbered 6, after V lost 4 bases and J lost 6 bases. Germline V gene lookup returns CDR1 KGHSH and CDR2 LQKENI. CDR3 length: 14 amino acids.

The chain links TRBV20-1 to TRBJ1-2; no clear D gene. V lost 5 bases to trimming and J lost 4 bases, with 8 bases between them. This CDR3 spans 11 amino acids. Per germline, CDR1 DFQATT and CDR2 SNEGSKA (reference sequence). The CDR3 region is CSAPDIYGYTF. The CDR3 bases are TGCAGTGCTCCCGACATCTATGGCTACACCTTC.

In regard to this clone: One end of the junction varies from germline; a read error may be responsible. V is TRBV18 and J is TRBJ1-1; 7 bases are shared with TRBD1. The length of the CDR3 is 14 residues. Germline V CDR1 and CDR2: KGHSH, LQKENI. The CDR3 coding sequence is TGTGCCAGCTCAACACCCAGGGGGGAAACTGAAGCTTTCTTT. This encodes CASSTPRGETEAFF.

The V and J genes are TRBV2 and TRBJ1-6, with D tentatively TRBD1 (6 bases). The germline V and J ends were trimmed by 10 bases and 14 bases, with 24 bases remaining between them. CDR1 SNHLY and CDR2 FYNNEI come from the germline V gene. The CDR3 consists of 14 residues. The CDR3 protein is CATNRVGGRETLHF. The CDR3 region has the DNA TGTGCCACCAACAGGGTCGGGGGGCGAGAGACCCTCCACTTT.

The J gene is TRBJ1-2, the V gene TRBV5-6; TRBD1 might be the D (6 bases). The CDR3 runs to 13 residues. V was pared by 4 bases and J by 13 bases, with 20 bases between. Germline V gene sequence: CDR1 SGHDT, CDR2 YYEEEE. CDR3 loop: CASSPGPQGLFTF. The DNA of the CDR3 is TGTGCCAGCAGCCCAGGCCCACAGGGACTTTTCACCTTC.

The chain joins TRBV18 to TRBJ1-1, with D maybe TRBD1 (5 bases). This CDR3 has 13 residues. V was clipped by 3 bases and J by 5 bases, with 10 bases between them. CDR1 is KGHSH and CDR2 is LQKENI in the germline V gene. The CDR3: CASSPTVETEAFF. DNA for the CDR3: TGTGCCAGCTCACCGACAGTTGAGACTGAAGCTTTCTTT.

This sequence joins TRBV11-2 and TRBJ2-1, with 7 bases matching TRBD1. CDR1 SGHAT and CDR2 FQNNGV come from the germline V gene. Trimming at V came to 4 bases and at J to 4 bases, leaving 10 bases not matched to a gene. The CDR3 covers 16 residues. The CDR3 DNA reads TGTGCCAGCAGCTATTTACCGGGACAGCTGTACAATGAGCAGTTCTTC. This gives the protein CASSYLPGQLYNEQFF.

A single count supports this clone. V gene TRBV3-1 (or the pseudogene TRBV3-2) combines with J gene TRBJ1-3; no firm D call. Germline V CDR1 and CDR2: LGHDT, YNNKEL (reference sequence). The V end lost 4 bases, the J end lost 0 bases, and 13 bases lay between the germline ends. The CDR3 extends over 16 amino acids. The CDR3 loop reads CASSRNSVTSGNTIYF. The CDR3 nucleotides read TGTGCCAGCAGCCGAAACAGCGTAACCTCTGGAAACACCATATATTTT.

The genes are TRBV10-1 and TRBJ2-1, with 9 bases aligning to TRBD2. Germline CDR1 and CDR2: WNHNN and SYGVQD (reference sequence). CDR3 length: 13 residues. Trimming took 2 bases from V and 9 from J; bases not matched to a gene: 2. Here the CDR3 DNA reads TGCGCCAGCAGTGAGGGGACTAGCCTTGAGCAGTTCTTC. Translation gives CASSEGTSLEQFF.

In DNA, the CDR3 is TGTGCCAGCACTATAGGACTAGCGGGAGGGGACACAGATACGCAGTATTTT. Translated: CASTIGLAGGDTDTQYF. V and J are TRBV2 and TRBJ2-3; 15 nucleotides align to TRBD2. Germline CDR1 reads SNHLY; CDR2 reads FYNNEI. This CDR3 contains 17 residues. The V segment lost 7 bases and the J segment 2 bases; nucleotides outside the gene matches: 7.

CDR3 coding DNA: TGTGCCAGCAGCTTAACAGGGTACGAGCAGTACTTC. It is translated as CASSLTGYEQYF. The chain joins TRBV7-8 to TRBJ2-7; maybe TRBD1 (6 bases). Germline V gene data show CDR1 as SGHVS and CDR2 as FQNEAQ. This CDR3 has 12 residues. The V end was cut by 2 bases, the J end by 4 bases, with 6 bases between.

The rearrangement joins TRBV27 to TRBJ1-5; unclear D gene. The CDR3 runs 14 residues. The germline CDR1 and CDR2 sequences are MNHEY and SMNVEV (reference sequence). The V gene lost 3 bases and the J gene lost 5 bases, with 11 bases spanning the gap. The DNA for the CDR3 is TGTGCCAGCAGTTTCCGGGTAGGCGATCAGCCCCAGCATTTT. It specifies CASSFRVGDQPQHF.

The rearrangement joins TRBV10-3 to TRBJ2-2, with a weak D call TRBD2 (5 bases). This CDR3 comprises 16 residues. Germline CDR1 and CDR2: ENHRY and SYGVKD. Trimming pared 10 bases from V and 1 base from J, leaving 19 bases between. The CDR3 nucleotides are TGTGCCACGCGAGGGTCGGATAGTAGGAACACCGGGGAGCTGTTTTTT. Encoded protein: CATRGSDSRNTGELFF.